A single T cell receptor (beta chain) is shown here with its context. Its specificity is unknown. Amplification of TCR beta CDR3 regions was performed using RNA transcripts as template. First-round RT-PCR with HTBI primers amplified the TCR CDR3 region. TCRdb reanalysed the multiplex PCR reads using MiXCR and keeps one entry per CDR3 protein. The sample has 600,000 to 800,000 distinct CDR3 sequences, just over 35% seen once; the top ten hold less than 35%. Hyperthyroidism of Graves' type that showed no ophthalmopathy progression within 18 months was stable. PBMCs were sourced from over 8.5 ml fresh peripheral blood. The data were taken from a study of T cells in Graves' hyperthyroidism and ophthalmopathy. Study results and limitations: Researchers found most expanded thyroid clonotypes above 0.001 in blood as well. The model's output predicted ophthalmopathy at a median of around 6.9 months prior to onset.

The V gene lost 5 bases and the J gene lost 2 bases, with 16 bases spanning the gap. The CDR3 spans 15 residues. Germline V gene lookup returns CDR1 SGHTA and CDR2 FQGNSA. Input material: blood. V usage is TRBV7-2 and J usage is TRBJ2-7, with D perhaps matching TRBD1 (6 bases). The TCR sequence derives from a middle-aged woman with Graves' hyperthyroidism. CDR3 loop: CASSPSQGTAYEQYF. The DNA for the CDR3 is TGTGCCAGCAGCCCGAGCCAGGGGACCGCCTACGAGCAGTACTTC.